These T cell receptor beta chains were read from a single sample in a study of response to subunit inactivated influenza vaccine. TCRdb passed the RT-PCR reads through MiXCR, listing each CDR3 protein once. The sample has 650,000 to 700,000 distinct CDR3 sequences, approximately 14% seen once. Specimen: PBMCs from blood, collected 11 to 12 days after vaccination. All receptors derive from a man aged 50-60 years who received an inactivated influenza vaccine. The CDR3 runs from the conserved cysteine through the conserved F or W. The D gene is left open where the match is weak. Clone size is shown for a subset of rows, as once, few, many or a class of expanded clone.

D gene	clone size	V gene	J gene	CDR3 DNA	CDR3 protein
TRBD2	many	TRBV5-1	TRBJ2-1	TGCGCCAGCAGCCTCACTAGCGGGGGGTCCAACAATGAGCAGTTCTTC	CASSLTSGGSNNEQFF
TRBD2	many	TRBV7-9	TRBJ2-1	TGTGCCAGCAGCCCCGGGACTAGCGGGAGAGGTAATGAGCAGTTCTTC	CASSPGTSGRGNEQFF
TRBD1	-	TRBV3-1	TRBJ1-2	TGTGCCAGCAGCCAGGGGACAGTGGGGGATGGCTACACCTTC	CASSQGTVGDGYTF
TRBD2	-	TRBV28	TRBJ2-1	TGTGCCAGCAGTCAATCACCGGGACTAGGTGCCCTTGACAATGAGCAGTTCTTC	CASSQSPGLGALDNEQFF
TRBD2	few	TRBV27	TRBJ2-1	TGTGCCAGCAGACAGGCGGGAGCCTACAATGAGCAGTTCTTC	CASRQAGAYNEQFF
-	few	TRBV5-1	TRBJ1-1	TGCGCCAGCTTGGGACCGAGGAACACTGAAGCTTTCTTT	CASLGPRNTEAFF
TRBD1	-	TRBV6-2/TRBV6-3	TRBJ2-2	TGTGCCAGCAGACCACGGACAGGGGGCGCGAGCACCGGGGAGCTGTTTTTT	CASRPRTGGASTGELFF
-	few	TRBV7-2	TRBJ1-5	TGTGCCAGCAGCTTAAAGGGTGGCCAGCCCCAGCATTTT	CASSLKGGQPQHF
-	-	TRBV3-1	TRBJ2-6	TGTGCCAGCATAAGCTCTGGGGCCAACGTCCTGACTTTC	CASISSGANVLTF
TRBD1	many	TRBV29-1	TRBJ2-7	TGCAGCGTATCTATGACAGGGGCCGAGCAGTACTTC	CSVSMTGAEQYF
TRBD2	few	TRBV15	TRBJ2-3	TGTGCCACCGGGGCGGGGGGGATCACAGATACGCAGTATTTT	CATGAGGITDTQYF
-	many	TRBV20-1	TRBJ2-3	TGCAGTGCTAGAAACCTCGGTAGCGGCTCAGATACGCAGTATTTT	CSARNLGSGSDTQYF
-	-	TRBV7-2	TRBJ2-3	TGTGCCAGCAGCTTAGGTGTGTCGGGGCGCACAGATACGCAGTATTTT	CASSLGVSGRTDTQYF
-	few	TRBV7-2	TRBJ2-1	TGTGCCAGCAGCCCTGTCTCGTTCTCCTACAATGAGCAGTTCTTC	CASSPVSFSYNEQFF
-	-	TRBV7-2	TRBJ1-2	TGTGCCAGCAGCTTATATCTCATCCGGGGAGACTATGGCTACACCTTC	CASSLYLIRGDYGYTF
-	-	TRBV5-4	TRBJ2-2	TGTGCCAGCAGCTTGGCTCGGGGAGAGGAGCTGTTTTTT	CASSLARGEELFF
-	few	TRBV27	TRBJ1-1	TGTGCCAGCAGCTCCGTAGGCTCTGAAGCTTTCTTT	CASSSVGSEAFF
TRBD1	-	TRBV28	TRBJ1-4	TGTGCCAGCAGTTTAGGCGGACAGGGGACTGAAAAACTGTTTTTT	CASSLGGQGTEKLFF
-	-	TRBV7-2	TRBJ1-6	TGTGCCAGCAGCCCTCCAGTTCCACCCTTTCCCCTCCACTTT	CASSPPVPPFPLHF
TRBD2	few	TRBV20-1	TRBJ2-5	TGCAGTGCTAGAGCACCATCCGGGGGGGAGACCCAGTACTTC	CSARAPSGGETQYF
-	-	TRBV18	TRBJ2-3	TGTGCCAGCTCACCCCGGGACAATTCGCAGTATTTT	CASSPRDNSQYF
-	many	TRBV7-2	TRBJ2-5	TGTGCCAGCAGCCACGGGGGAGCAGAGACCCAGTACTTC	CASSHGGAETQYF
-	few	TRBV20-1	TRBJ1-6	TGCAGTGCTAGAGACGGGAGGACCTATAATTCACCCCTCCACTTT	CSARDGRTYNSPLHF